The 26 T cell receptor beta chains listed next were all sequenced from one sample in a study of cytomegalovirus exposure and HLA in healthy donors. The PCR employed 60 Vbeta primers together with 13 Jbeta primers. Some clones are missing from TCRdb's copy, which holds only in-frame ones; the method was immunoSEQ multiplex PCR. The sample has roughly 130,000 clones; 65% to 80% are singletons. Sequenced sample: PBMCs. All receptors come from a human donor in good health.

The rearrangement uses TRBV7-9 and TRBJ2-5, with 8 positions matching TRBD2. Germline V CDR1 and CDR2: SEHNR, FQNEAQ (reference sequence). This CDR3 comprises 15 residues. With 5 bases clipped from V and 3 bases from J, the junction kept 8 bases outside the gene matches. DNA for the CDR3: TGTGCCAGCAGCCCCCCGGGACTAGTAAAAGAGACCCAGTACTTC. This gives the protein CASSPPGLVKETQYF.

This chain uses TRBV6-6 with TRBJ1-2; tentative D call: TRBD1 (5 bases). Germline CDR1 MNHNY, CDR2 SVGAGI (reference sequence). The CDR3 has 14 residues. V lost 3 bases and J 8 bases, leaving 16 bases between the germline ends. The CDR3, as DNA: TGTGCCAGCAGTTATCGGCCGACAGATACCGGCTACACCTTC. Translating gives CASSYRPTDTGYTF.

This chain joins TRBV6-6 and TRBJ1-1, with D possibly TRBD1 on 6 matching bases. Trimming took 7 bases from V and 4 from J, leaving 22 bases between them. CDR1 MNHNY and CDR2 SVGAGI come from the germline V gene (reference sequence). CDR3 length: 16 residues. The CDR3 sequence: CASTKQGGISGTEAFF. CDR3 nucleotides: TGTGCCAGCACCAAACAGGGCGGTATTTCGGGCACTGAAGCTTTCTTT.

The chain carries TRBV7-2 and TRBJ2-7; D is possibly TRBD2 (5 bases). V was pared by 0 bases and J by 0 bases, with 12 bases between. This CDR3 is 16 amino acids long. Germline V gene data show CDR1 as SGHTA and CDR2 as FQGNSA. CDR3 residues: CASSLALGTSSYEQYF. The CDR3 DNA follows: TGTGCCAGCAGCTTAGCGCTGGGCACTAGCTCCTACGAGCAGTACTTC.

The chain uses TRBV7-9 and TRBJ2-3; 9 positions agree with TRBD1. With V trimmed by 6 bases and J by 4 bases, 11 bases remained unmatched. The germline gives CDR1 SEHNR, CDR2 FQNEAQ (reference sequence). This CDR3 has 16 amino acids. The CDR3 loop reads CASRIRRDRDPDTQYF. The CDR3 DNA reads as TGTGCCAGCAGAATCCGGCGGGACAGGGACCCAGATACGCAGTATTTT.

The CDR3, as DNA: TGTGCCAGCAGCTTAGAACTAGCGGGGGGGCCCGTCTACGAGCAGTACTTC. Its translation is CASSLELAGGPVYEQYF. This sequence joins TRBV11-2 and TRBJ2-7; TRBD2 matches at 13 bases. With 0 bases clipped from V and 3 bases from J, the junction kept 5 bases outside the gene matches. CDR1 SGHAT and CDR2 FQNNGV come from the germline V gene. This CDR3 has 17 residues. The full variable domain, with the rest looked up from reference TRBV11-2 and TRBJ2-7, is EAGVAQSPRYKIIEKRQSVAFWCNPISGHATLYWYQQILGQGPKLLIQFQNNGVVDDSQLPKDRFSAERLKGVDSTLKIQPAKLEDSAVYLCASSLELAGGPVYEQYFGPGTRLTVT.

Points on this clone: This specimen includes other DNA sequences encoding the same CDR3. The J gene is TRBJ2-7, the V gene TRBV7-9; 8 bases fit TRBD2. This CDR3 has 14 residues. V shed 8 bases, J shed 0 bases, and the junction held 6 bases outside the gene matches. Per the germline V gene, CDR1 is SEHNR and CDR2 is FQNEAQ (reference sequence). In DNA form, the CDR3 reads TGTGCCAGCGGCCGGGGGGGGACCTCCTACGAGCAGTACTTC. It yields the protein CASGRGGTSYEQYF.

The chain employs TRBV28 and TRBJ2-5, with D perhaps matching TRBD2 (6 bases). Germline V gene data show CDR1 as MDHEN and CDR2 as SYDVKM. Deletions cut 7 bases from V and 5 bases from J, with 32 bases between. The CDR3 covers 19 residues. CDR3 region: CASTPYSSMSGVPGETQYF. CDR3 in DNA: TGTGCCAGCACTCCCTACTCCTCTATGTCGGGGGTTCCCGGGGAGACCCAGTACTTC. Looking up the rest from reference TRBV28 and TRBJ2-5 gives the full variable domain: DVKVTQSSRYLVKRTGEKVFLECVQDMDHENMFWYRQDPGLGLRLIYFSYDVKMKEKGDIPEGYSVSREKKERFSLILESASTNQTSMYLCASTPYSSMSGVPGETQYFGPGTRLLVL.

The count of this clone is one. The J gene is TRBJ2-4, the V gene TRBV7-2, with 10 bases aligning to TRBD2. This CDR3 is built from 15 residues. V shed 0 bases, J shed 10 bases, and the junction held 6 bases outside the gene matches. CDR1 is SGHTA and CDR2 is FQGNSA in the germline V gene. The CDR3 DNA sequence: TGTGCCAGCAGCTTAGCTAGCGGGGGGCACGTAATTCAGTACTTC. Residues: CASSLASGGHVIQYF.

V usage is TRBV7-8 and J usage is TRBJ2-1; weak D call: TRBD2 (6 bases). The CDR3 totals 16 residues. V gave up 3 bases and J gave up 5 bases, with 17 bases separating them. Germline lookup yields CDR1 SGHVS and CDR2 FQNEAQ. CDR3 in amino acids: CASSFYAGKWDNEQFF. The CDR3 DNA is TGTGCCAGCAGCTTTTACGCGGGAAAGTGGGACAATGAGCAGTTCTTC. The full variable domain, completed using reference TRBV7-8 and TRBJ2-1, is GAGVSQSPRYKVAKRGQDVALRCDPISGHVSLFWYQQALGQGPEFLTYFQNEAQLDKSGLPSDRFFAERPEGSVSTLKIQRTQQEDSAVYLCASSFYAGKWDNEQFFGPGTRLTVL.

This clone was found a few times. The rearrangement uses TRBV9 and TRBJ2-1, with TRBD1 identical over 7 bases. The CDR3 consists of 14 residues. CDR1 is SGDLS, CDR2 YYNGEE, per germline. Trimming removed 0 bases from V and 4 bases from J; junction bases left unmatched: 1. The CDR3 sequence is CASSVGDSYNEQFF. CDR3 bases: TGTGCCAGCAGCGTAGGGGACAGTTACAATGAGCAGTTCTTC.

The chain links TRBV5-6 to TRBJ2-7; 8 nucleotides match TRBD2. V shed 4 bases and J 6 bases; nucleotides not matched to a gene: 21. The CDR3 has 18 residues. The germline CDR1 and CDR2 sequences are SGHDT and YYEEEE. CDR3 nucleotides: TGTGCCAGCAGCGGCAATCTCGGGGGGGCCTTACTCAGTCCCGAGCAGTACTTC. Translated, it gives CASSGNLGGALLSPEQYF.

The chain employs TRBV4-1 and TRBJ1-3; 9 bases are a match to TRBD1. The CDR3 loop spans 15 amino acids. V dropped 3 bases and J dropped 2; count of bases not matched to a gene: 2. Germline CDR1 is MGHRA and CDR2 is YSYEKL. CDR3 nucleotides: TGCGCCAGCAGCCAGGACAGGGGAACTGGAAACACCATATATTTT. It is translated as CASSQDRGTGNTIYF.

The V call is TRBV13, the J call TRBJ2-1; TRBD2 aligns across 11 bases. Trimming at V came to 5 bases and at J to 3 bases, leaving 6 bases not matched to a gene. This CDR3 has 16 amino acids. Germline loops: CDR1 PRHDT, CDR2 FYEKMQ (reference sequence). CDR3 sequence: CASSQTSGGYYNEQFF. CDR3 coding DNA: TGTGCCAGCAGCCAAACTAGCGGGGGCTACTACAATGAGCAGTTCTTC. The full variable domain, its missing parts supplied by reference TRBV13 and TRBJ2-1, is AAGVIQSPRHLIKEKRETATLKCYPIPRHDTVYWYQQGPGQDPQFLISFYEKMQSDKGSIPDRFSAQQFSDYHSELNMSSLELGDSALYFCASSQTSGGYYNEQFFGPGTRLTVL.

This clone came up a few times. The chain joins TRBV6-5 to TRBJ2-7; TRBD1 might be the D (7 bases). The CDR3 runs to 13 residues. CDR1 is MNHEY and CDR2 is SVGAGI in the germline V gene. V lost 4 bases to trimming and J lost 1 base, with 8 bases between them. Written as DNA, the CDR3 is TGTGCCAGCAGTTCAGGGGGGTCCTACGAGCAGTACTTC. Its protein product is CASSSGGSYEQYF.

This sequence joins TRBV28 and TRBJ1-5; no clear D. Germline V gene lookup returns CDR1 MDHEN and CDR2 SYDVKM. V lost 1 base, J lost 4 bases, and 11 bases lay in between. This CDR3 contains 15 residues. The CDR3 region is CASSLLSGKNQPQHF. The CDR3 DNA follows: TGTGCCAGCAGTTTATTGAGCGGAAAAAATCAGCCCCAGCATTTT.

V and J are TRBV19 and TRBJ1-5; the D is unclear. The CDR3 sequence is 13 residues long. Trimming removed 7 bases from V and 0 bases from J, with 7 bases in between. Germline V gene data show CDR1 as LNHDA and CDR2 as SQIVND (reference sequence). This chain's CDR3 is CASNSNSNQPQHF. Written as DNA, the CDR3 is TGTGCCAGTAACTCTAATAGCAATCAGCCCCAGCATTTT.

This rearrangement joins TRBV7-2 to TRBJ2-1; 9 nucleotides line up with TRBD2. Germline V gene lookup returns CDR1 SGHTA and CDR2 FQGNSA. This CDR3 is built from 15 residues. V lost 5 bases, J lost 5 bases, and 7 bases stayed unmatched. CDR3 sequence reads: CASSAGGGVHNEQFF. The CDR3 nucleotides are TGTGCCAGCAGCGCCGGCGGGGGGGTACACAATGAGCAGTTCTTC.

Here the CDR3 DNA reads TGTGCCAGCAGCCTGGGGGCCAGCGGGGAGGGCGATGAGCAGTTCTTC. It encodes CASSLGASGEGDEQFF. The chain uses TRBV5-6 and TRBJ2-1; weak D call: TRBD2 (7 bases). Germline V lookup: CDR1 SGHDT, CDR2 YYEEEE. This CDR3 has 16 amino acids. Trimming stripped 4 bases from V and 8 bases from J, with 22 bases between. Based on the CDR3 plus reference TRBV5-6 and TRBJ2-1, the full variable domain is DAGVTQSPTHLIKTRGQQVTLRCSPKSGHDTVSWYQQALGQGPQFIFQYYEEEERQRGNFPDRFSGHQFPNYSSELNVNALLLGDSALYLCASSLGASGEGDEQFFGPGTRLTVL.

The chain joins TRBV27 to TRBJ2-7; 10 bases map to TRBD1. J gave up 1 base and V 5 bases, and 11 bases lay outside the gene matches. The CDR3 totals 17 residues. Per germline, CDR1 MNHEY and CDR2 SMNVEV (reference sequence). This chain's CDR3 is CASSRITGTGASYEQYF. DNA for the CDR3: TGTGCCAGCAGTCGAATAACCGGGACAGGGGCTTCCTACGAGCAGTACTTC.

This chain links TRBV28 with TRBJ1-5; D not certain. The ends were cut back, 6 bases at V and 6 bases at J, with 12 bases in the middle. The CDR3 sequence is 13 residues long. The germline gives CDR1 MDHEN, CDR2 SYDVKM. The DNA for the CDR3 is TGTGCCAGCAGCCGTGGGGAGCGTCAGCCCCAGCATTTT. Its translation: CASSRGERQPQHF.

This clone was seen a few times. This chain connects TRBV13 to TRBJ2-7; the match to TRBD1 covers 7 bases. V lost 4 bases and J lost 1; bases outside the gene matches: 4. This CDR3 region has 14 residues. From germline, CDR1 is PRHDT and CDR2 FYEKMQ (reference sequence). The CDR3 bases are TGTGCCAGCAGCTCTCAGGGGGAATCCTACGAGCAGTACTTC. Translating gives CASSSQGESYEQYF.

The rearrangement uses TRBV18 and TRBJ2-7, with 7 bases lining up with TRBD1. This CDR3 comprises 15 residues. V shed 4 bases, J shed 7 bases, and the junction held 13 bases outside the gene matches. The germline V gene encodes CDR1 KGHSH and CDR2 LQKENI. The CDR3: CASSQIEGALGEQYF. The CDR3 nucleotides read TGTGCCAGCTCACAAATTGAGGGGGCGCTGGGGGAGCAGTACTTC. Complete variable domain (other parts from reference TRBV18 and TRBJ2-7): NAGVMQNPRHLVRRRGQEARLRCSPMKGHSHVYWYRQLPEEGLKFMVYLQKENIIDESGMPKERFSAEFPKEGPSILRIQQVVRGDSAAYFCASSQIEGALGEQYFGPGTRLTVT.

The V and J genes are TRBV4-2 and TRBJ2-5, with D possibly matching TRBD1 (6 bases). The J call may be wrong; the DNA end is better matched by TRBJ2-7. Germline assignment: CDR1 LGHNA and CDR2 YNFKEQ. The CDR3 covers 16 residues. The CDR3 loop reads CASSQIQGPFSYEQYF. The CDR3, as DNA: TGTGCCAGCAGCCAGATCCAGGGGCCGTTCTCCTACGAGCAGTACTTC.

V usage is TRBV28 and J usage is TRBJ1-5; the match to TRBD1 covers 7 bases. This CDR3 has 13 residues. Germline loops: CDR1 MDHEN, CDR2 SYDVKM. The trim removed 11 bases at V and 2 bases at J, leaving 6 bases unmatched. CDR3 bases: TGTGCCTCCAGGGGGTATGGCAATCAGCCCCAGCATTTT. Translation gives CASRGYGNQPQHF.

This clone was observed a single time. V gene TRBV19 combines with J gene TRBJ1-2; D unclear. The CDR3 has 13 amino acids. With 6 bases removed from V and 4 bases from J, the gap between germline ends came to 12 bases. Germline CDR1 reads LNHDA; CDR2 reads SQIVND (reference sequence). CDR3: CASRLTGSYGYTF. CDR3 bases: TGTGCCAGTAGGCTGACTGGGAGCTATGGCTACACCTTC.